The rows below give T cell receptor beta chains drawn from one sample of a study of response to subunit inactivated influenza vaccine. Each CDR3 protein is one row after TCRdb ran MiXCR on the RT-PCR reads. The sample includes over 650,000 distinct CDR3 sequences, around 20% of them seen just once. The specimen was PBMCs from blood, collected 5 days after vaccination. The receptors originated from a man aged 45-65 years who received an inactivated influenza vaccine. CDR3s include the opening cysteine and the closing phenylalanine or tryptophan. Each record gives: clone size, D gene, V gene, J gene, CDR3 protein, CDR3 DNA. D genes are given only for firm matches. Some rows have no size entry. The others give once, few or many, or a class for an expanded clone.

>NA|TRBD1|TRBV5-1|TRBJ2-7
CASSLETGFYEQYF
TGCGCCAGCAGCTTGGAGACAGGGTTCTACGAGCAGTACTTC
>NA|NA|TRBV29-1|TRBJ1-1
CSAGGRSGTEAFF
TGCAGCGCCGGCGGGAGATCGGGGACTGAAGCTTTCTTT
>NA|NA|TRBV20-1|TRBJ1-5
CSARVFSQPQHF
TGCAGTGCTAGAGTATTTAGTCAGCCCCAGCATTTT
>few|NA|TRBV9|TRBJ2-7
CASSVDNLSYEQYF
TGTGCCAGCAGCGTCGATAACCTCTCCTACGAGCAGTACTTC
>NA|TRBD2|TRBV10-3|TRBJ2-3
CAAGGLAGVVDTQYF
TGTGCCGCAGGGGGACTAGCGGGAGTAGTAGATACGCAGTATTTT
>few|NA|TRBV13|TRBJ2-7
CASSPRPFYEQYF
TGTGCCAGCAGCCCCCGTCCATTCTACGAGCAGTACTTC
>NA|NA|TRBV7-9|TRBJ1-3
CASSLAQLGSGNTIYF
TGTGCCAGCAGCTTAGCCCAGCTCGGCTCTGGAAACACCATATATTTT
>many|TRBD2|TRBV20-1|TRBJ2-1
CSARTSGLAVSSYNEQFF
TGCAGTGCTAGGACGTCCGGACTAGCGGTATCCTCCTACAATGAGCAGTTCTTC
>NA|NA|TRBV7-3|TRBJ2-6
CASSLTALVGANVLTF
TGTGCCAGCAGCTTAACGGCGCTCGTCGGGGCCAACGTCCTGACTTTC
>NA|TRBD1|TRBV12-3/TRBV12-4|TRBJ1-1
CASSPNRGSHTEAFF
TGTGCCAGCAGTCCGAACAGGGGGTCGCACACTGAAGCTTTCTTT
>NA|NA|TRBV28|TRBJ2-7
CASRTQGHEQYF
TGTGCCAGCAGGACACAGGGCCACGAGCAGTACTTC
>few|NA|TRBV6-5|TRBJ2-1
CASSYSPWGNEQFF
TGTGCCAGCAGTTACTCTCCCTGGGGGAATGAGCAGTTCTTC
>NA|NA|TRBV6-5|TRBJ1-2
CASSYSGGSKWYGYTF
TGTGCCAGCAGTTACTCCGGAGGGAGTAAATGGTATGGCTACACCTTC
>few|NA|TRBV11-2|TRBJ1-1
CASSPLVIPEAFF
TGTGCCAGCAGCCCGCTGGTGATACCTGAAGCTTTCTTT
>many|TRBD1|TRBV20-1|TRBJ2-7
CSARDGQGVWYEQYF
TGCAGTGCTAGAGATGGGCAGGGGGTTTGGTACGAGCAGTACTTC
>many|TRBD2|TRBV4-3|TRBJ2-7
CASSLEGGDSYEQYF
TGCGCCAGCAGCCTAGAGGGAGGGGACTCCTACGAGCAGTACTTC
>few|NA|TRBV7-2|TRBJ2-3
CASSLGWGGTDTQYF
TGTGCCAGCAGCTTAGGTTGGGGGGGCACAGATACGCAGTATTTT
>NA|NA|TRBV7-6|TRBJ2-7
CASSAGEDYEQYF
TGTGCCAGCAGCGCCGGGGAAGACTACGAGCAGTACTTC
>NA|TRBD2|TRBV5-6|TRBJ2-1
CASSLVSSGGNEQFF
TGTGCCAGCAGCTTGGTTTCTAGCGGGGGTAATGAGCAGTTCTTC
>few|TRBD2|TRBV20-1|TRBJ2-7
CSARKAGPYEQYF
TGCAGTGCTAGAAAAGCGGGACCGTACGAGCAGTACTTC
>NA|NA|TRBV7-2|TRBJ2-1
CASSPDLSAEQFF
TGTGCCAGCAGCCCAGACCTAAGCGCTGAGCAGTTCTTC
>NA|NA|TRBV6-2/TRBV6-3|TRBJ1-4
CASSSEMNPGRRLSTNEKLFF
TGTGCCAGCAGTTCCGAGATGAACCCGGGACGGAGGTTGTCAACTAATGAAAAACTGTTTTTT
>few|NA|TRBV29-1|TRBJ2-5
CSAEGWETQYF
TGCAGCGCCGAGGGATGGGAGACCCAGTACTTC
>NA|NA|TRBV20-1|TRBJ2-3
CSARGADLTDTQYF
TGCAGTGCTAGAGGCGCGGACCTCACAGATACGCAGTATTTT
>NA|NA|TRBV6-1|TRBJ2-5
CATRDPLTQETQYF
TGTGCCACCCGAGACCCGCTTACCCAAGAGACCCAGTACTTC
>few|NA|TRBV21-1|TRBJ2-1
CARGGGSSYNEQFF
TGTGCCAGGGGCGGGGGGAGCTCCTACAATGAGCAGTTCTTC
>NA|NA|TRBV13|TRBJ1-6
CASRTQTNSPLHF
TGTGCCAGCAGGACCCAGACCAATTCACCCCTCCACTTT
>NA|TRBD2|TRBV6-5|TRBJ2-2
CASSYSSGGGRDTGELFF
TGTGCCAGCAGTTATTCTAGCGGGGGGGGCCGCGACACCGGGGAGCTGTTTTTT